These 15 T cell receptor beta chains were all obtained from the same sample, sequenced in a study of blood T cell repertoires in COVID-19. Profiled with immunoSEQ multiplex PCR; TCRdb holds only in-frame clones, not every one. This sample has 150,000 to 200,000 clones, with around 84% found just once. Sequenced: peripheral blood. These receptors were collected from a human donor with acute or convalescent COVID-19. The donor label of this sample is uncertain.

The V gene is TRBV18, the J gene TRBJ2-7; TRBD1 matches at 8 bases. The CDR3 loop spans 14 amino acids. The trim removed 3 bases at V and 5 bases at J, leaving 6 bases unmatched. Looked up from germline, CDR1 is KGHSH and CDR2 is LQKENI. The CDR3 DNA is TGTGCCAGCTCACCCGACAGGGGTTCGAACGAGCAGTACTTC. This codes for CASSPDRGSNEQYF.

The V gene is TRBV14, the J gene TRBJ1-1, with D unclear. Between the trimmed V and J ends, which lost 1 base and 1 base, there was a span of 10 bases. Germline assignment: CDR1 SGHDN and CDR2 FVKESK. This CDR3 has 15 residues. The CDR3 region has the DNA TGTGCCAGCAGCCAAGGGTTGGTAGCGAACACTGAAGCTTTCTTT. It encodes CASSQGLVANTEAFF.

This clone was seen more than once but under ten times. This chain connects TRBV10-1 to TRBJ2-2, with D possibly being TRBD2 (5 bases). The V and J ends lost 1 base and 1 base respectively, with 10 bases between them. From germline, CDR1 is WNHNN and CDR2 SYGVQD (reference sequence). The CDR3 is made up of 16 amino acids. CDR3 bases: TGCGCCAGCAGTGAGTTAGGCGGACTGAACACCGGGGAGCTGTTTTTT. Translation gives CASSELGGLNTGELFF.

V is TRBV7-2 and J is TRBJ1-2, with 9 bases fitting TRBD1. V shed 1 base and J 8 bases; nucleotides not matched to a gene: 8. Germline-derived CDR1 and CDR2 are SGHTA and FQGNSA. CDR3 size: 15 residues. The CDR3 region is CASSLGGQGPTGYTF. The DNA for the CDR3 is TGTGCCAGCAGCTTAGGAGGACAGGGGCCCACCGGCTACACCTTC.

The chain has TRBV19 and TRBJ2-3, with 7 bases aligning to TRBD2. Germline V gene data show CDR1 as LNHDA and CDR2 as SQIVND (reference sequence). Trimming took 6 bases from V and 5 from J; bases not matched to a gene: 8. This CDR3 region has 14 residues. The CDR3 bases are TGTGCCAGTAGGGAAGGCGGGGGTGGAGATACGCAGTATTTT. This translates into CASREGGGGDTQYF.

The chain couples TRBV3-1 (or the pseudogene TRBV3-2) to TRBJ1-4; 10 positions match TRBD1. The germline V gene has CDR1 LGHDT and CDR2 YNNKEL (reference sequence). The CDR3 spans 15 residues. The J segment lost 4 bases and the V segment lost 8 bases, leaving 7 bases of the junction unmatched. The CDR3 region is CASRDRGGGNEKLFF. In DNA, the CDR3 is TGTGCCAGCCGGGACAGGGGTGGTGGTAATGAAAAACTGTTTTTT.

The J gene is TRBJ1-5, the V gene TRBV6-2 or TRBV6-3; tentatively, D is TRBD1 (5 bases). Looked up from germline, CDR1 is MNHEY and CDR2 is SVGEGT. The germline V and J ends were trimmed by 4 bases and 4 bases, with 14 bases remaining between them. The CDR3 consists of 15 residues. DNA of the CDR3: TGTGCCAGCAGTTCCCCGAATGACAGAAATCAGCCCCAGCATTTT. This translates into CASSSPNDRNQPQHF.

The chain links TRBV30 to TRBJ2-7, with TRBD2 matching over 9 bases. V shed 2 bases, J shed 3 bases, and the junction held 8 bases outside the gene matches. The CDR3 runs to 15 residues. Germline V CDR1 and CDR2: GTSNPN, SVGIG (reference sequence). Here the CDR3 DNA reads TGTGCCTGGAGTTCCATAGCGGGGGACTACTACGAGCAGTACTTC. Protein: CAWSSIAGDYYEQYF.

This chain links TRBV28 with TRBJ1-1, with 7 bases that match TRBD1. The germline V gene has CDR1 MDHEN and CDR2 SYDVKM. After removal of 5 bases from V and 10 bases from J, the junction contained 7 bases not matched to a gene. The length of the CDR3 is 12 residues. CDR3 in amino acids: CASSPGYRGAFF. The CDR3, as DNA: TGTGCCAGCAGTCCGGGGTACAGGGGAGCTTTCTTT.

The chain carries TRBV5-1 and TRBJ1-5; tentative D call: TRBD1 (5 bases). CDR3 size: 14 residues. V was cut by 0 bases and J by 7 bases, with 11 bases left in between. Germline CDR1 reads SGHRS; CDR2 reads YFSETQ. CDR3 amino acids: CASSLEAGQQPQHF. In DNA, the CDR3 is TGCGCCAGCAGCTTGGAGGCAGGGCAGCAGCCCCAGCATTTT.

The genes are TRBV27 and TRBJ2-5, with TRBD2 identical over 8 bases. The V and J ends lost 6 bases and 2 bases, in that order; junction bases with no gene match: 11. Germline loops: CDR1 MNHEY, CDR2 SMNVEV (reference sequence). This CDR3 region has 16 residues. The CDR3 here is CASSPGVAGRQETQYF. The CDR3 DNA is TGTGCCAGCAGCCCCGGGGTAGCGGGGCGTCAAGAGACCCAGTACTTC.

This clone was observed a handful of times. The rearrangement links TRBV7-2 to TRBJ2-3; 9 bases fit TRBD2. The CDR3 is 15 residues long. With 5 bases clipped from V and 3 bases from J, the junction kept 6 bases outside the gene matches. Germline CDR1 SGHTA, CDR2 FQGNSA. The CDR3 is CASSAGLAGTDTQYF. The DNA of the CDR3 is TGTGCCAGCAGCGCGGGACTAGCCGGAACAGATACGCAGTATTTT.

In DNA form, the CDR3 reads TGTGCCAGCAGCTTAGATACAGGGAACACTGAAGCTTTCTTT. Protein sequence: CASSLDTGNTEAFF. The rearrangement uses TRBV11-3 and TRBJ1-1, with a possible D match to TRBD1 (5 bases). The CDR3 contains 14 residues. CDR1 is SGHNT, CDR2 YENEEA, per germline. V dropped 0 bases and J dropped 1 base, with 6 bases sitting between them.

CDR3 nucleotides: TGTGCCAGCAGTCCCGGGACAGGGTTCTACGAGCAGTACTTC. This codes for CASSPGTGFYEQYF. The rearrangement links TRBV5-4 to TRBJ2-7; 9 bases align to TRBD1. The V segment lost 5 bases and the J segment 3 bases; nucleotides outside the gene matches: 6. The CDR3 loop spans 14 amino acids. CDR1 and CDR2 (germline): SGHNT, YYREEE (reference sequence). Filled out from reference TRBV5-4 and TRBJ2-7, the complete variable domain reads ETGVTQSPTHLIKTRGQQVTLRCSSQSGHNTVSWYQQALGQGPQFIFQYYREEENGRGNFPPRFSGLQFPNYSSELNVNALELDDSALYLCASSPGTGFYEQYFGPGTRLTVT.

The chain links TRBV3-1 (or the pseudogene TRBV3-2) to TRBJ1-1; 11 positions match TRBD1. Per germline, CDR1 LGHDT and CDR2 YNNKEL (reference sequence). V lost 1 base and J lost 5; bases outside the gene matches: 3. The CDR3 is 15 amino acids. The DNA for the CDR3 is TGTGCCAGCAGCCAAGGGACAGGGGGCGCGACTGAAGCTTTCTTT. Its translation is CASSQGTGGATEAFF.